This passage covers 26 T cell receptor beta chains from one sample sequenced in a study of blood T cell repertoires in COVID-19. Profiling relied on immunoSEQ multiplex PCR, and the TCRdb table lists in-frame clones only, not all of them. Here the sample spans about 210,000 clones, roughly 81% being singletons. What was sequenced was peripheral blood. These receptors originate from a woman aged 45-65 years with active or convalescent COVID-19.

V usage is TRBV28 and J usage is TRBJ2-1, with 7 bases lining up with TRBD2. CDR1 and CDR2 from the germline V gene are MDHEN and SYDVKM. Trimming removed 8 bases from V and 4 bases from J; junction bases left unmatched: 14. This CDR3 comprises 16 residues. The CDR3 region has the DNA TGTGCCAGCCCTGCTTCCCTAGCGGAAGCTTACAATGAGCAGTTCTTC. Translated: CASPASLAEAYNEQFF.

V is TRBV6-5 and J is TRBJ1-6, with 7 bases aligning to TRBD1. J was trimmed by 6 bases and V by 5 bases; bases with no gene match: 4. Germline-derived CDR1 and CDR2 are MNHEY and SVGAGI. The CDR3 is 14 amino acids. The CDR3 region has the DNA TGTGCCAGCAGTCGGGACAGAACTAATTCACCCCTCCACTTT. It codes for CASSRDRTNSPLHF.

As to this clone: The identical CDR3 is also encoded by other nucleotide sequences in the sample. This chain uses TRBV2 with TRBJ1-5; 9 nucleotides line up with TRBD1. The V gene end was trimmed by 4 bases and the J gene end by 7 bases; junction bases not matched to a gene: 2. The CDR3 is made up of 13 amino acids. Germline V gene data show CDR1 as SNHLY and CDR2 as FYNNEI. The CDR3 nucleotides are TGTGCCAGCAGTGGGACAGGGGAACAGCCCCAGCATTTT. Translation gives CASSGTGEQPQHF.

The chain is built from TRBV28 and TRBJ1-1, with unresolved D. CDR1 is MDHEN, CDR2 SYDVKM, per germline. There are 14 residues in the CDR3. V was shortened by 2 bases and J by 1 base, with 8 bases between the two germline ends. In DNA form, the CDR3 reads TGTGCCAGCAGTTTAACTGCAGGGAACACTGAAGCTTTCTTT. Translation: CASSLTAGNTEAFF.

This rearrangement joins TRBV24-1 to TRBJ1-3, with D possibly TRBD1 on 5 matching bases. Per the germline V gene, CDR1 is KGHDR and CDR2 is SFDVKD. The V end lost 3 bases, the J end lost 3 bases, and 17 bases lay between the germline ends. CDR3 length: 17 residues. CDR3 protein: CATSDPRGGLGGNTIYF. The CDR3 DNA sequence: TGTGCCACCAGTGATCCCCGCGGGGGACTTGGTGGAAACACCATATATTTT.

The chain links TRBV30 to TRBJ2-7; the D is unclear. V shed 3 bases and J shed 0 bases, with 15 bases lying between them. The germline V gene encodes CDR1 GTSNPN and CDR2 SVGIG (reference sequence). The CDR3 spans 15 residues. CDR3 DNA: TGTGCCTGGAGCGCCGAGGCTCCTAGCTCCTACGAGCAGTACTTC. This codes for CAWSAEAPSSYEQYF.

This clone was observed a few times. The J gene is TRBJ1-1, the V gene TRBV10-1; 7 nucleotides line up with TRBD1. The CDR3 is made up of 13 amino acids. Trimming cost V 6 bases and J 1 base; bases outside gene matches: 2. Germline CDR1 WNHNN, CDR2 SYGVQD (reference sequence). The CDR3 DNA reads TGCGCCAGCAGCCGGACAGGGAACACTGAAGCTTTCTTT. It translates to CASSRTGNTEAFF.

The gene calls are TRBV5-4 and TRBJ2-2; D might be TRBD1 (5 bases). CDR1 is SGHNT, CDR2 YYREEE, per germline (reference sequence). This CDR3 region has 14 residues. The V end lost 4 bases, the J end lost 6 bases, and 13 bases lay between the germline ends. CDR3 sequence: CASSGHFGPGELFF. In nucleotides, the CDR3 is TGTGCCAGCAGCGGACACTTTGGCCCCGGGGAGCTGTTTTTT.

The chain recombines TRBV19 with TRBJ2-3; D not resolved. V lost 5 bases, J lost 3 bases, and 9 bases lay in between. This CDR3 has 13 residues. CDR1 is LNHDA, CDR2 SQIVND, per germline (reference sequence). CDR3 nucleotides: TGTGCCAGTAGTCCCCCCGGGACAGATACGCAGTATTTT. Its protein is CASSPPGTDTQYF.

This clone has more than one count but fewer than ten. The chain recombines TRBV6-1 with TRBJ1-6; the D is unclear. CDR3 length: 12 residues. V lost 2 bases to trimming and J lost 10 bases, with 6 bases between them. CDR1 and CDR2 from the germline V gene are MNHNS and SASEGT. The CDR3 coding sequence is TGTGCCAGCAGTGAACAACGGTCACCCCTCCACTTT. This codes for CASSEQRSPLHF.

This sequence joins TRBV4-2 and TRBJ2-7; possible D gene TRBD1, 5 bases. The CDR3 is 16 amino acids. Per the germline V gene, CDR1 is LGHNA and CDR2 is YNFKEQ. The V end was cut by 1 base, the J end by 1 base, with 14 bases between. The CDR3 DNA reads TGTGCCAGCAGCCAAGGAGAAGACAGTCCGTCCTACGAGCAGTACTTC. Translation gives CASSQGEDSPSYEQYF.

This clone came up a few times. The chain links TRBV6-4 to TRBJ1-1; no reliable D call. This CDR3 spans 13 amino acids. Germline CDR1 is MRHNA and CDR2 is SNTAGT. Trimming took 0 bases from V and 8 from J, leaving 10 bases between them. CDR3 sequence (DNA): TGTGCCAGCAGTGACTCGGATCGAGGCGAAGCTTTCTTT. Protein: CASSDSDRGEAFF.

J is TRBJ2-3 and V is TRBV20-1; unclear D gene. The length of the CDR3 is 11 residues. Trimming pared 4 bases from V and 4 bases from J, leaving 6 bases between. CDR1 and CDR2 from the germline V gene are DFQATT and SNEGSKA (reference sequence). This CDR3 reads CSATRADTQYF. In DNA, the CDR3 is TGCAGTGCTACTCGAGCAGATACGCAGTATTTT.

The V gene is TRBV4-2, the J gene TRBJ2-3; 9 nucleotides agree with TRBD2. Germline V gives CDR1 LGHNA, CDR2 YNFKEQ. There are 16 residues in the CDR3. Germline trimming cut 3 bases from V and 9 bases from J; bases unmatched to any gene: 13. The CDR3 sequence is CASSHESGRRRNTQYF. CDR3 DNA sequence: TGTGCCAGCAGCCATGAGAGCGGGAGGCGCAGGAACACGCAGTATTTT.

The rearrangement uses TRBV5-1 and TRBJ2-1, with TRBD1 as a possible D gene (6 bases). The CDR3 runs to 15 residues. The V end was cut by 4 bases, the J end by 0 bases, with 11 bases between. Germline V gives CDR1 SGHRS, CDR2 YFSETQ. The CDR3 loop reads CASSPTGSSYNEQFF. The DNA of the CDR3 is TGCGCCAGCAGCCCTACAGGGAGCTCCTACAATGAGCAGTTCTTC. The full variable domain, rest sourced from reference TRBV5-1 and TRBJ2-1, is KAGVTQTPRYLIKTRGQQVTLSCSPISGHRSVSWYQQTPGQGLQFLFEYFSETQRNKGNFPGRFSGRQFSNSRSEMNVSTLELGDSALYLCASSPTGSSYNEQFFGPGTRLTVL.

The genes are TRBV4-2 and TRBJ2-6; possible D gene TRBD2, 5 bases. Germline lookup yields CDR1 LGHNA and CDR2 YNFKEQ. The CDR3 covers 16 residues. The V gene lost 0 bases and the J gene lost 2 bases, with 8 bases spanning the gap. This chain's CDR3 is CASSQDEGTGANVLTF. The CDR3 DNA reads TGTGCCAGCAGCCAAGATGAGGGAACTGGGGCCAACGTCCTGACTTTC.

The chain combines TRBV5-4 with TRBJ1-4; 9 nucleotides agree with TRBD1. This CDR3 region has 15 residues. CDR1 and CDR2 from the germline V gene are SGHNT and YYREEE (reference sequence). Trimming removed 7 bases from V and 4 bases from J; junction bases left unmatched: 8. The CDR3 is CASSRDRAFNEKLFF. The CDR3 region has the DNA TGTGCCAGCTCCCGGGACAGGGCTTTTAATGAAAAACTGTTTTTT.

The V and J genes are TRBV19 and TRBJ1-2; 7 nucleotides agree with TRBD1. V shed 7 bases and J 7 bases; nucleotides not matched to a gene: 18. Germline V lookup: CDR1 LNHDA, CDR2 SQIVND (reference sequence). This CDR3 is 16 amino acids long. The DNA of the CDR3 is TGTGCCAGTACAAATGCCCCGAGACAGGGTGGCGTTGGCTACACCTTC. Encoded protein: CASTNAPRQGGVGYTF.

This clone appeared a few times. The genes are TRBV7-9 and TRBJ1-2, with D possibly TRBD1 on 5 matching bases. Trimming left V 2 bases short and J 6 bases short, with 16 bases between. Germline CDR1 reads SEHNR; CDR2 reads FQNEAQ (reference sequence). The CDR3 has 15 residues. CDR3 DNA: TGTGCCAGCAGCTTACCTAGAAGGGGAGGACATGGCTACACCTTC. Translation gives CASSLPRRGGHGYTF.

This clone has only one observation. The rearrangement links TRBV30 to TRBJ2-2; D uncertain. The V gene's germline CDR1 is GTSNPN and CDR2 SVGIG (reference sequence). The CDR3 contains 14 residues. V lost 2 bases and J 1 base, leaving 8 bases between the germline ends. CDR3 sequence reads: CAWSSAGNTGELFF. The CDR3 DNA is TGTGCCTGGAGTTCAGCAGGGAACACCGGGGAGCTGTTTTTT.

The chain recombines TRBV11-2 with TRBJ2-7; D possibly corresponds to TRBD1 (6 bases). The V end lost 5 bases, the J end lost 3 bases, and 11 bases lay between the germline ends. Germline loops: CDR1 SGHAT, CDR2 FQNNGV. This CDR3 has 13 residues. CDR3 in DNA: TGTGCCAGCAGCCAGGGGACATTCTACGAGCAGTACGTC. As protein: CASSQGTFYEQYV.

The rearrangement joins TRBV5-6 to TRBJ1-2, with D possibly TRBD1 on 5 matching bases. The germline V and J ends were trimmed by 4 bases and 2 bases, with 9 bases remaining between them. The germline gives CDR1 SGHDT, CDR2 YYEEEE. This CDR3 has 13 amino acids. The CDR3 region is CASSPGGNYGYTF. CDR3 in DNA: TGTGCCAGCAGCCCGGGGGGGAACTATGGCTACACCTTC.

This clone occurred a few times. The rearrangement uses TRBV28 and TRBJ2-7; D unresolved. The germline V and J ends were trimmed by 6 bases and 6 bases, with 12 bases remaining between them. There are 12 residues in the CDR3. Germline values: CDR1 MDHEN, CDR2 SYDVKM. CDR3 residues: CASSLPLLEQYF. In nucleotides, the CDR3 is TGTGCCAGCAGCCTTCCCCTCCTCGAGCAGTACTTC.

This clone appeared a few times. The V gene is TRBV6-5, the J gene TRBJ2-7, with 9 bases that match TRBD1. CDR1 is MNHEY and CDR2 is SVGAGI in the germline V gene. The CDR3 spans 13 residues. V lost 10 bases and J lost 3; bases outside the gene matches: 7. The CDR3 loop is CATIMTGGYEQYF. The CDR3, as DNA: TGTGCCACCATAATGACAGGGGGCTACGAGCAGTACTTC.

The V and J genes are TRBV6-2 or TRBV6-3 and TRBJ2-5; D gene unclear. Per the germline V gene, CDR1 is MNHEY and CDR2 is SVGEGT. The CDR3 contains 14 residues. V was clipped by 2 bases and J by 12 bases, with 19 bases between them. The CDR3 sequence is CASSYTGEENKEYF. The CDR3 DNA reads as TGTGCCAGCAGTTACACGGGTGAAGAAAATAAAGAGTACTTC.

The chain couples TRBV24-1 to TRBJ1-5, with a possible D match to TRBD1 (5 bases). V lost 3 bases to trimming and J lost 8 bases, with 16 bases between them. The CDR3 sequence is 15 residues long. Germline-derived CDR1 and CDR2 are KGHDR and SFDVKD. CDR3 bases: TGTGCCACCAGTGATCCCAGGGATGGGGTAGAGCCCCAGCATTTT. It codes for CATSDPRDGVEPQHF.